What follows are 10 T cell receptor beta chains derived from one specimen sequenced in a study of response to subunit inactivated influenza vaccine. MiXCR, applied by TCRdb to the RT-PCR reads, yields one record per CDR3 protein. The sample shows roughly 650,000 distinct CDR3 sequences, 14% of them seen only once. The starting material was PBMCs from blood, obtained approximately 15 days before vaccination. The receptors were gathered from a man between 50 and 59 years old who received an inactivated influenza vaccine.

This clonotype was picked up a small number of times. The V and J genes are TRBV6-1 and TRBJ2-2; TRBD2 is a possible D gene (5 bases). The V end was cut by 2 bases, the J end by 6 bases, with 10 bases between. The V gene's germline CDR1 is MNHNS and CDR2 SASEGT. The CDR3 has 14 residues. The CDR3 coding sequence is TGTGCCAGCAGTGAATCGGCGGGCTCCGGGGAGCTGTTTTTT. Protein product: CASSESAGSGELFF.

This clonotype showed up just a few times. The CDR3 reads CASNAYDFSYEQYF. The CDR3 DNA sequence: TGTGCCAGCAACGCCTACGACTTCTCCTACGAGCAGTACTTC. V and J are TRBV6-2 or TRBV6-3 and TRBJ2-7; D is uncertain. V was pared by 7 bases and J by 0 bases, with 13 bases between. Germline CDR1 MNHEY, CDR2 SVGEGT. This CDR3 contains 14 residues.

The V gene is TRBV4-1, the J gene TRBJ1-5; no clear D gene. Per germline, CDR1 MGHRA and CDR2 YSYEKL. The CDR3 has 16 residues. V shed 1 base and J shed 3 bases, with 13 bases lying between them. CDR3: CASSQGVTGSNQPQHF. In DNA form, the CDR3 reads TGCGCCAGCAGCCAAGGGGTCACGGGTTCCAATCAGCCCCAGCATTTT.

This clonotype has just a few counts. The V gene is TRBV5-5, the J gene TRBJ1-1; D remains ambiguous. The V gene lost 1 base and the J gene lost 4 bases, with 17 bases spanning the gap. The CDR3 contains 16 residues. CDR1 and CDR2 (germline): SGHKS, YYEKEE (reference sequence). The CDR3 reads CASSLRLAEPLTEAFF. CDR3 DNA: TGTGCCAGCAGCTTGCGGTTGGCAGAGCCCCTCACTGAAGCTTTCTTT.

CDR3 in DNA: TGTGCCAGCAGTTTCAGGGGCGCGAGCTCCTACGAGCAGTACTTC. Protein sequence: CASSFRGASSYEQYF. The V and J genes are TRBV12-3 or TRBV12-4 and TRBJ2-7, with D perhaps TRBD1 (6 bases). The CDR3 has 15 residues. Trimming cost V 3 bases and J 0 bases, with 12 bases left between them.

Comment on this clonotype: A much larger clone differs from this one at a single base, so this may be a read error. The V call is TRBV7-2, the J call TRBJ2-7; D ambiguous. The CDR3 has 11 amino acids. Germline CDR1 SGHTA, CDR2 FQGNSA. Trimming left V 4 bases short and J 6 bases short, with 7 bases between. CDR3 amino acids: CASSSSGEQYF. CDR3 DNA: TGTGCCAGCAGCTCATCGGGCGAGCAGTACTTC.

This clonotype has more than one count but fewer than ten. The chain links TRBV29-1 to TRBJ1-2, with D tentatively TRBD1 (6 bases). The germline gives CDR1 SQVTM, CDR2 ANQGSEA. V was pared by 6 bases and J by 5 bases, with 16 bases between. This CDR3 is 13 amino acids long. In DNA form, the CDR3 reads TGCAGCGTGGGGCCGGGGGCCGGATATGGCTACACCTTC. This sequence encodes CSVGPGAGYGYTF.

This clonotype was counted between two and nine times. CDR3 sequence reads: CASSHSGTAYGTQYF. Written as DNA, the CDR3 is TGTGCCAGCAGCCATTCCGGGACAGCCTACGGGACCCAGTACTTC. The chain recombines TRBV3-1 with TRBJ2-5; 7 nucleotides align to TRBD1. V shed 3 bases and J 7 bases; nucleotides not matched to a gene: 11. The CDR3 runs to 15 residues. Germline V gene data show CDR1 as LGHDT and CDR2 as YNNKEL (reference sequence).

This clonotype has more than one count but fewer than ten. The chain joins TRBV7-9 to TRBJ2-7; D ambiguous. There are 13 residues in the CDR3. The V end was cut by 6 bases, the J end by 0 bases, with 9 bases between. The germline V gene has CDR1 SEHNR and CDR2 FQNEAQ (reference sequence). The CDR3, as DNA: TGTGCCAGCAGGACGGCTAGCTCCTACGAGCAGTACTTC. This codes for CASRTASSYEQYF.

This rearrangement joins TRBV28 to TRBJ2-3, with 8 bases matching TRBD2. CDR3 length equals 15 residues. With V trimmed by 2 bases and J by 2 bases, 3 bases remained unmatched. The germline V gene encodes CDR1 MDHEN and CDR2 SYDVKM. CDR3 residues: CASSLKREITDTQYF. The CDR3 DNA is TGTGCCAGCAGTTTAAAGCGGGAGATCACAGATACGCAGTATTTT. The variable domain in full, completed from reference TRBV28 and TRBJ2-3, reads DVKVTQSSRYLVKRTGEKVFLECVQDMDHENMFWYRQDPGLGLRLIYFSYDVKMKEKGDIPEGYSVSREKKERFSLILESASTNQTSMYLCASSLKREITDTQYFGPGTRLTVL.